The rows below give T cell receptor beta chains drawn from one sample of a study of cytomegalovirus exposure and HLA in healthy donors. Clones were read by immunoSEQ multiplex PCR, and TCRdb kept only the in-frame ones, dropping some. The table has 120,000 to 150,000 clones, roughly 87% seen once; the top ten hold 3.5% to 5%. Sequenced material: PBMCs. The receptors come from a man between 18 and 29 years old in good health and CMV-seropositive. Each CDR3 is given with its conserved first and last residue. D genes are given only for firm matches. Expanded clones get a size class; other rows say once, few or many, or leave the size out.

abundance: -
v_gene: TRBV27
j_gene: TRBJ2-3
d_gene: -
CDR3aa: CASSLRRGMTDTQYF
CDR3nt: TGTGCCAGCAGTTTACGGCGGGGCATGACAGATACGCAGTATTTT

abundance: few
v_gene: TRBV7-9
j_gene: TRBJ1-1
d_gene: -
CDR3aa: CASSSFRGTDTEAFF
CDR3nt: TGTGCCAGCAGCTCATTCAGGGGTACTGACACTGAAGCTTTCTTT

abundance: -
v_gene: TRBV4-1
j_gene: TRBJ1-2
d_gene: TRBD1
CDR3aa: CASRAGTGANYGYTF
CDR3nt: TGCGCCAGCAGGGCAGGGACAGGGGCCAACTATGGCTACACCTTC

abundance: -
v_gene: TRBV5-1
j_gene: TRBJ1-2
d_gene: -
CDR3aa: CASSQGQSSYGYTF
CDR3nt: TGCGCCAGCAGCCAAGGACAGAGCAGCTATGGCTACACCTTC

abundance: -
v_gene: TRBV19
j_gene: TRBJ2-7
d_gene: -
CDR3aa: CASSTGGQGYYEQYF
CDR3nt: TGTGCCAGTAGTACGGGGGGCCAGGGCTACTACGAGCAGTACTTC

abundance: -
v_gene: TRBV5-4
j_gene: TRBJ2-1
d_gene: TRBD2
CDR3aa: CASSLKGLAGGDYNEQFF
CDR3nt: TGTGCCAGCAGCTTGAAGGGCCTAGCGGGGGGGGACTACAATGAGCAGTTCTTC

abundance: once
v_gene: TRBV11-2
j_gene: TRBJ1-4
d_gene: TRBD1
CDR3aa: CASSSLGQKGEKLFF
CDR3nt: TGTGCCAGCAGCTCATTGGGACAGAAGGGTGAAAAACTGTTTTTT

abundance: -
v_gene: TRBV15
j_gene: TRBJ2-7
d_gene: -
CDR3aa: CATSRGTGSDEQYF
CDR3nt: TGTGCCACCAGCAGAGGAACAGGGAGCGACGAGCAGTACTTC

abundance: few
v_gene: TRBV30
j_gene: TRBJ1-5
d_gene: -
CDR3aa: CAWSPGGRQPQHF
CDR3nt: TGTGCCTGGAGCCCGGGAGGACGTCAGCCCCAGCATTTT

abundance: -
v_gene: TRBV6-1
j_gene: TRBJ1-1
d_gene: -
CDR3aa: CASSEPGATEAFF
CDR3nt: TGTGCCAGCAGTGAACCAGGGGCAACTGAAGCTTTCTTT

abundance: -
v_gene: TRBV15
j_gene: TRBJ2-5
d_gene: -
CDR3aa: CATSRDQGETQYF
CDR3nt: TGTGCCACCAGCAGAGATCAGGGAGAGACCCAGTACTTC

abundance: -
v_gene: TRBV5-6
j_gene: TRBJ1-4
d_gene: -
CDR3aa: CASSYLEGTTNEKLFF
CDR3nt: TGTGCCAGCAGCTATTTGGAGGGGACGACTAATGAAAAACTGTTTTTT

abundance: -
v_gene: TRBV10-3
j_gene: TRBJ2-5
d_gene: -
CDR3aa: CAISESEGRYQETQYF
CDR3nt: TGTGCCATCAGTGAGTCTGAGGGGAGGTACCAAGAGACCCAGTACTTC

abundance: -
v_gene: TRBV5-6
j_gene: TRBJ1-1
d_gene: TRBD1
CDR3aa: CASSPRGQGSFYTEAFF
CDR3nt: TGTGCCAGCAGCCCCAGGGGACAGGGGTCATTTTACACTGAAGCTTTCTTT

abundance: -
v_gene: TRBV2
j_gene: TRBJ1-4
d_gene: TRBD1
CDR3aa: CARRDRVKKLFF
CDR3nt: TGTGCCAGAAGGGACAGGGTAAAAAAACTGTTTTTT

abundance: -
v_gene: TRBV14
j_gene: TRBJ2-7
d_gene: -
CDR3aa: CASSQEGWTVLGKQYF
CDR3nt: TGTGCCAGCAGCCAAGAAGGGTGGACAGTTTTGGGAAAGCAGTACTTC

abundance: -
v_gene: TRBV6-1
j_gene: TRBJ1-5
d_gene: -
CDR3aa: CASSAPQGHQPQHF
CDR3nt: TGTGCCAGCAGTGCCCCCCAGGGTCATCAGCCCCAGCATTTT

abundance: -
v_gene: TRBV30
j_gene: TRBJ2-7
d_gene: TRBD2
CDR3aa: CAWRKGGGGGAYEQYF
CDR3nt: TGTGCCTGGAGAAAAGGAGGCGGCGGGGGGGCCTACGAGCAGTACTTC

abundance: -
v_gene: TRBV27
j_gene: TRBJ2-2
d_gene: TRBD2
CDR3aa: CASSFLAGSGELFF
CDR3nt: TGTGCCAGCAGTTTTCTAGCGGGGTCCGGGGAGCTGTTTTTT

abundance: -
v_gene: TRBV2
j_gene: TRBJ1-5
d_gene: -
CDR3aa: CASSEGGLVGQPQHF
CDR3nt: TGTGCCAGCAGTGAGGGGGGTTTGGTTGGACAGCCCCAGCATTTT

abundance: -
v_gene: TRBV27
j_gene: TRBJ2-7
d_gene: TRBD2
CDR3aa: CASSPRDRRGLAGGLNEQYF
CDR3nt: TGTGCCAGCAGTCCGCGGGACCGCCGGGGACTAGCGGGGGGGCTCAACGAGCAGTACTTC

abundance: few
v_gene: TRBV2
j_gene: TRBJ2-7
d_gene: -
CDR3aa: CASSWAGPEQYF
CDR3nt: TGTGCCAGCAGTTGGGCGGGCCCCGAGCAGTACTTC

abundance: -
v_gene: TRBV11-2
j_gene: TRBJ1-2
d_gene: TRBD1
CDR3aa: CASSLERGGTGYGYTF
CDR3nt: TGTGCCAGCAGCTTAGAAAGAGGGGGGACAGGGTATGGCTACACCTTC

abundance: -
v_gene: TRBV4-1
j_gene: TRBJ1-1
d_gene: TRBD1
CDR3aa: CASSQDPGQGTEAFF
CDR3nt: TGCGCCAGCAGCCAAGATCCGGGACAGGGGACTGAAGCTTTCTTT

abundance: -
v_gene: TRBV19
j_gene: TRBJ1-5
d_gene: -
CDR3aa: CASSSGGNQPQHF
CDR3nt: TGTGCCAGTAGTTCAGGGGGCAATCAGCCCCAGCATTTT

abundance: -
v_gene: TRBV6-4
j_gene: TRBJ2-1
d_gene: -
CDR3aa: CASSDRQDTDEQFF
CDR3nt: TGTGCCAGCAGTGATCGACAGGATACGGATGAGCAGTTCTTC

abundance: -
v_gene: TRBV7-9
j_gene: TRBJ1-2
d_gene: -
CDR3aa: CASSGTGHSGRGYTF
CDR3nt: TGTGCCAGCAGCGGTACGGGACACTCAGGTCGTGGCTACACCTTC

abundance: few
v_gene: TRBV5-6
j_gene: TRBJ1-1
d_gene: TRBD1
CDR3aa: CASSFSPTGANTEAFF
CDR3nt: TGTGCCAGCAGCTTCTCCCCGACAGGGGCAAACACTGAAGCTTTCTTT

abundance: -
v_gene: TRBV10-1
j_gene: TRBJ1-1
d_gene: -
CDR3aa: CASSESQDKNTEAFF
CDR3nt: TGCGCCAGCAGTGAGTCGCAGGATAAGAACACTGAAGCTTTCTTT

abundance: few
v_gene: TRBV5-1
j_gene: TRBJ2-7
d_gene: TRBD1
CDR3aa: CASSSGGQGNEQYF
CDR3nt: TGCGCCAGCAGCTCTGGGGGACAGGGCAACGAGCAGTACTTC

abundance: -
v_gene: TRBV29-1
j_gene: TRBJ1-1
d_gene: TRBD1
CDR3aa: CSVKLDRGFTEAFF
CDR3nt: TGCAGCGTCAAATTGGACAGGGGTTTCACTGAAGCTTTCTTT

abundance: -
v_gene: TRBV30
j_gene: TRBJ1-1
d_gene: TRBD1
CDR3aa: CAWSPGTGETEAFF
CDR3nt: TGTGCCTGGAGCCCGGGGACAGGGGAAACTGAAGCTTTCTTT

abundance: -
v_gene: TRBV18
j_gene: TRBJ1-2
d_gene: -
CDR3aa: CASSPNLQGNGGYTF
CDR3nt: TGTGCCAGCTCACCAAACCTTCAGGGGAATGGAGGCTACACCTTC

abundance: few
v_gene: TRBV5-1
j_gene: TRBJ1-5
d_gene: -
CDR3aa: CASSRSPGYQPQHF
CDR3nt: TGCGCCAGCAGTCGGAGCCCTGGCTATCAGCCCCAGCATTTT

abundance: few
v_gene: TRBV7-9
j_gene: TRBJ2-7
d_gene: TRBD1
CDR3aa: CASSSSGQGTYEQYF
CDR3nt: TGTGCCAGCAGCTCCTCGGGACAGGGGACCTACGAGCAGTACTTC

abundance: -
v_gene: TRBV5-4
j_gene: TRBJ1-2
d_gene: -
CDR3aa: CASSLEDRAANYGYTF
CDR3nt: TGTGCCAGCAGCTTGGAAGACAGAGCAGCTAACTATGGCTACACCTTC

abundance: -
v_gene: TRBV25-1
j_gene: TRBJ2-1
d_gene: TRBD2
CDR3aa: CASSSVAGAYNEQFF
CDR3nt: TGTGCCAGCAGTTCCGTAGCGGGGGCGTACAATGAGCAGTTCTTC

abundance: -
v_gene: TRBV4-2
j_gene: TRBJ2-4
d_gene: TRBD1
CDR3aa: CASSHGDRDGNIQYF
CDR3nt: TGTGCCAGCAGCCATGGGGACAGGGATGGAAACATTCAGTACTTC

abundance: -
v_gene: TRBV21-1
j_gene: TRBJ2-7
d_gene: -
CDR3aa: CASSKEAGLYEQYF
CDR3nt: TGTGCCAGCAGCAAAGAGGCGGGACTCTACGAGCAGTACTTC

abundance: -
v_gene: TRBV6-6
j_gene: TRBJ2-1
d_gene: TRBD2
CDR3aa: CASSFSSGRNEQFF
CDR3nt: TGTGCCAGCAGTTTTTCTAGCGGGAGAAATGAGCAGTTCTTC

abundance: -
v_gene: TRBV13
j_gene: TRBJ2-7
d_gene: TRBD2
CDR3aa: CASSLGWTSGDEQYF
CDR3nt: TGTGCCAGCAGCTTAGGTTGGACTAGCGGGGACGAGCAGTACTTC

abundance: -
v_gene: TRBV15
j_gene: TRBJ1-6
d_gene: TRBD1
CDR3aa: CATSRRQGANSPLHF
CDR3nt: TGTGCCACCAGCAGGCGACAGGGGGCAAATTCACCCCTCCACTTT

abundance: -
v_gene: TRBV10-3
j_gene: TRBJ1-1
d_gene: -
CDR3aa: CAISEGGNTEAFF
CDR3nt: TGTGCCATCAGTGAGGGAGGGAACACTGAAGCTTTCTTT

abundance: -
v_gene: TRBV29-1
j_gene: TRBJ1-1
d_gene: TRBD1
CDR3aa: CSVGDRRYTEAFF
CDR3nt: TGCAGCGTGGGGGACAGGAGGTACACTGAAGCTTTCTTT

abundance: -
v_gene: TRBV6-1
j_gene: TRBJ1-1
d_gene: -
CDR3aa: CAISILRRNTEAFF
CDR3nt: TGTGCCATCTCCATACTTCGAAGGAACACTGAAGCTTTCTTT

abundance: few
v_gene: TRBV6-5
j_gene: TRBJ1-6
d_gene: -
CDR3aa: CATRRGTASPLHF
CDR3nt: TGTGCCACCCGCCGGGGGACGGCTTCACCCCTCCACTTT

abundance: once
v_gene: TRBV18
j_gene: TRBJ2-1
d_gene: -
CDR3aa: CASSPTLLALEVEQFF
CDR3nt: TGTGCCAGCTCACCAACCCTCCTAGCGTTGGAGGTTGAGCAGTTCTTC

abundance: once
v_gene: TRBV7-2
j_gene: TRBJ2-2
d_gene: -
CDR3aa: CASSPFGEWSAGELFF
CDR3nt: TGTGCCAGCAGCCCCTTCGGGGAATGGAGCGCCGGGGAGCTGTTTTTT